This T cell receptor beta chain was identified during a study of Ad26.COV2.S vaccination and SARS-CoV-2 variants. TCRdb's copy holds only in-frame clones and misses some; the assay was immunoSEQ multiplex PCR. The sample consists of hundreds of thousands of clones, 80% to 90% of them appearing once. This clone appeared a few times. This CDR3 has 14 amino acids. Germline-derived CDR1 and CDR2 are SGHNT and YYREEE (reference sequence). The V gene lost 0 bases and the J gene lost 4 bases, with 10 bases spanning the gap. Treatment indicated: 15 to 20 received Ad26.COV2.S at low or high dose, single or two shots; 5 received placebo; per-sample allocation not given. Sampling was done on day 63 after the first vaccine or placebo injection.

This specimen consisted of peripheral blood, obtained in a trial of Ad26.COV2.S vaccine versus placebo. The TCR sequence derives from a person aged 18-65 years who received the Ad26.COV2.S COVID-19 vaccine or a placebo. This rearrangement joins TRBV5-4 to TRBJ1-2, with D unresolved. This CDR3 is CASSLGGNLYGYTF. In DNA form, the CDR3 reads TGTGCCAGCAGCTTGGGAGGGAACCTCTATGGCTACACCTTC.